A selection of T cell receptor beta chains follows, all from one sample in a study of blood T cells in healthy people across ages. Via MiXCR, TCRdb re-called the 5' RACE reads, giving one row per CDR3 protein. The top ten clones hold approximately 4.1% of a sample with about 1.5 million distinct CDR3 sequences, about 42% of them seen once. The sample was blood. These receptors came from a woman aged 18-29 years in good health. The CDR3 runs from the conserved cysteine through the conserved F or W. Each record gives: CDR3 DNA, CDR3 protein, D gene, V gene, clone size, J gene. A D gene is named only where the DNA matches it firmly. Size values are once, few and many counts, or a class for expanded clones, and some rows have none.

TGTGCCAGCAGCACCGGGGGGGGCGTAGAGACCCAGTACTTC CASSTGGGVETQYF TRBD2 TRBV7-2 once TRBJ2-5
TGTGCCAGCAGCCAGGCACGGGACAGTCACAATGAGCAGTTCTTC CASSQARDSHNEQFF TRBD1 TRBV3-1 few TRBJ2-1
TGCAGTGCGCGGACTAGCGGAGTTCAAGAGACCCAGTACTTC CSARTSGVQETQYF TRBD2 TRBV20-1 few TRBJ2-5
TGTGCCAGCAGCCCCGGGGGCCGACTAGCGGGGGCCTATGGGTCCTACAATGAGCAGTTCTTC CASSPGGRLAGAYGSYNEQFF TRBD2 TRBV11-1 - TRBJ2-1
TGTGCCAGCAGCTTAGTGTACGAGTATGGCTACACCTTC CASSLVYEYGYTF - TRBV7-2 few TRBJ1-2
TGTGCCACCAGTGATATCAGAGATGGCTATGGCTACACCTTC CATSDIRDGYGYTF - TRBV24-1 few TRBJ1-2
TGTGCCAGCAGTAGACAGGGATTTCAGAACACTGAAGCTTTCTTT CASSRQGFQNTEAFF TRBD1 TRBV2 - TRBJ1-1
TGTGCCATCAGTGAGTCGAGGGGAGGACAGGAGGTAACCCAAGAGACCCAGTACTTC CAISESRGGQEVTQETQYF - TRBV10-3 - TRBJ2-5
TGTGCCAGCAGCAGGGCCGAAGGGAGAAAGGTCTTCCCTGTAGCCAAAAACATTCAGTACTTC CASSRAEGRKVFPVAKNIQYF - TRBV21-1 - TRBJ2-4
TGTGCCAGCAGCTTAGGAGGGGTGGGAGCTCTCTATGGCTACACCTTC CASSLGGVGALYGYTF - TRBV7-2 - TRBJ1-2
TGCAGTGCCCAAAGACAGTCCACCGGGGAGCTGTTTTTT CSAQRQSTGELFF - TRBV20-1 once TRBJ2-2
TGTGCCAGCAAAATTAGTGGAGGTGAGCAGTTCTTC CASKISGGEQFF - TRBV13 few TRBJ2-1
TGTGCCAGCAGTGAATCAGGGGGAAAATTCAATTCCAAAAACATTCAGTACTTC CASSESGGKFNSKNIQYF TRBD1 TRBV25-1 many TRBJ2-4
TGTGCCAGCAGCTTGAGGCTCGGGCTAAGTCTTTATGGCTACACCTTC CASSLRLGLSLYGYTF - TRBV7-9 few TRBJ1-2
TGCAGTGCTCGGCCCGGACAGGGGTCTACGCAGTATTTT CSARPGQGSTQYF TRBD1 TRBV20-1 - TRBJ2-3
TGTGCCAGCAGTTACTCGTACAGGGTGGGCAATCAGCCCCAGCATTTT CASSYSYRVGNQPQHF - TRBV6-5 - TRBJ1-5
TGTGCCAGCAGCTTACGGGGGGCCGAAAACTATGGCTACACCTTC CASSLRGAENYGYTF - TRBV7-9 once TRBJ1-2
TGTGCCAGCAGTGCCACCCGGGACTCTCGTGACATTCAGTACTTC CASSATRDSRDIQYF - TRBV12-3/TRBV12-4 many TRBJ2-4
TGTGCCAGCAGCCAAGAAGCGGGGAGCACAGATACGCAGTATTTT CASSQEAGSTDTQYF TRBD2 TRBV3-1 many TRBJ2-3
TGTGCCAGCAGGCCTACCGGGACAGCAACTTACGAGCAGTACTTC CASRPTGTATYEQYF TRBD1 TRBV28 few TRBJ2-7
TGCAGCGTTGAAGATCTGGTCGGGAACGAGCAGTACTTC CSVEDLVGNEQYF - TRBV29-1 many TRBJ2-7
TGTGCCAGCAGCGTAGTGGGGGTTACCAACAGGGGACGGGGGAATGAGCAGTTCTTC CASSVVGVTNRGRGNEQFF - TRBV9 few TRBJ2-1
TGTGCCATCAGTGAGCGACCGGACTACGAGCAGTACTTC CAISERPDYEQYF - TRBV10-3 - TRBJ2-7
TGTGCCTGGTCAACGGGAGGCTCGAGCAATCAGCCCCAGCATTTT CAWSTGGSSNQPQHF - TRBV30 - TRBJ1-5
TGTGCCAGCAGCCCCTATGCCTACGGCGCGGGAAACACCATATATTTT CASSPYAYGAGNTIYF - TRBV7-6 - TRBJ1-3
TGTGCCAGCTCACCACGGGCAGGGGAAAACATTCAGTACTTC CASSPRAGENIQYF - TRBV18 - TRBJ2-4
TGTGCCAGCACGTGGGAGGGCGCTACAGATACGCAGTATTTT CASTWEGATDTQYF TRBD2 TRBV6-2/TRBV6-3 few TRBJ2-3
TGTGCCAGCAGGGACCTTGGGGGGGTCGAGCAGTACTTC CASRDLGGVEQYF TRBD2 TRBV12-3/TRBV12-4 - TRBJ2-7
TGCGCCAGCAGCCAAGATGACGGAAGCACAGATACGCAGTATTTT CASSQDDGSTDTQYF - TRBV4-3 - TRBJ2-3
TGTGCCAGCAGTTTGGCGGGGGGGTGGACCGGGGAGCTGTTTTTT CASSLAGGWTGELFF TRBD2 TRBV28 - TRBJ2-2
TGTGCCAGCAGCCAACACAGGGCCTATGGCTACACCTTC CASSQHRAYGYTF - TRBV6-5 - TRBJ1-2
TGTGCCAGCAGTGGGACAGCCTCTAACTATGGCTACACCTTC CASSGTASNYGYTF TRBD1 TRBV3-1 few TRBJ1-2
TGTGCCAGCAGCTTAGGAAGAGACAGGGTAATCACCTACAATGAGCAGTTCTTC CASSLGRDRVITYNEQFF TRBD1 TRBV7-8 - TRBJ2-1
TGCGCCAGCAGCAACCCGTGGGGATCGGAGACCCAGTACTTC CASSNPWGSETQYF - TRBV5-1 few TRBJ2-5
TGTGCCACCAGCGGTAGAGGTGGGAATCAGCCCCAGCATTTT CATSGRGGNQPQHF - TRBV15 few TRBJ1-5
TGTGCCAGCAGTTACCGGGACAGGGTCGGCCAGCCCCAGCATTTT CASSYRDRVGQPQHF TRBD1 TRBV6-2/TRBV6-3 few TRBJ1-5
TGCAGCGTTAAAAGAGGGGGCGCAGGGGGCCCGGGGACTGAAGCTTTCTTT CSVKRGGAGGPGTEAFF TRBD1 TRBV29-1 many TRBJ1-1
TGCCTAAGCGGGGACCTCCTTGGTGGCTACACCTTC CLSGDLLGGYTF - TRBV5-1 - TRBJ1-2
TGTGCCAGCAGGACCGGGACTAGGACCGACAATGAGCAGTTCTTC CASRTGTRTDNEQFF TRBD2 TRBV12-3/TRBV12-4 - TRBJ2-1
TGTGCCAGCAGCTCCCTAAGCGCGGGGGGAACAGATACGCAGTATTTT CASSSLSAGGTDTQYF TRBD2 TRBV7-6 - TRBJ2-3
TGTGCCAGCAGCTTTTTGGCCGGGACAGGGGGTGAGCAGTTCTTC CASSFLAGTGGEQFF TRBD1 TRBV7-8 - TRBJ2-1
TGTGCCAGCAGCCACCGGACAGTCCAAGAGACCCAGTACTTC CASSHRTVQETQYF - TRBV3-1 few TRBJ2-5
TGTGCCAGCAGCTCCCACATAGCGGGAGGCTCCTACGAGCAGTACTTC CASSSHIAGGSYEQYF TRBD2 TRBV7-2 few TRBJ2-7
TGTGCCAGCAGCATGTACGGACGAGATGAAAAACTGTTTTTT CASSMYGRDEKLFF - TRBV14 many TRBJ1-4
TGTGCCAGCGGCCGGGACAGGATAAATCAGCCCCAGCATTTT CASGRDRINQPQHF TRBD1 TRBV6-2/TRBV6-3 - TRBJ1-5
TGTGCCAGCAGCCAAGTAAGGGGAAATCAGCCCCAGCATTTT CASSQVRGNQPQHF - TRBV4-2 - TRBJ1-5
TGTGCCAGCAGGGAATGGGCGAGATTTGATACGCAGTATTTT CASREWARFDTQYF - TRBV7-2 few TRBJ2-3
TGTGCCAGCAGCTTATATGGGCGCAGGAGCTCCTATAATTCACCCCTCCACTTT CASSLYGRRSSYNSPLHF - TRBV7-2 - TRBJ1-6
TGTGCCAGCAGCCAAGATAAACGGGACAGGACTACGTATAGCAATCAGCCCCAGCATTTT CASSQDKRDRTTYSNQPQHF TRBD1 TRBV3-1 few TRBJ1-5
TGTGCCAGCAGCTTAATGGGTAGCGGGGACCAAGAGACCCAGTACTTC CASSLMGSGDQETQYF TRBD2 TRBV7-2 - TRBJ2-5
TGTGCCAGCAGCCAAGGAGGAGGGCGAAGGAGCAATCAGCCCCAGCATTTT CASSQGGGRRSNQPQHF - TRBV3-1 - TRBJ1-5
TGCGCCAGCAGCTTCATAGCGGGGGGCTCCAACAATGAGCAGTACTTC CASSFIAGGSNNEQYF TRBD2 TRBV5-1 few TRBJ2-7
TGTGCCAGCAGTTTGACTAGCGGGAGCGAGCAGTTCTTC CASSLTSGSEQFF TRBD2 TRBV2 - TRBJ2-1